Included here is one T cell receptor beta chain sequence, with context. The antigen is not known. V lost 4 bases and J 3 bases, leaving 14 bases between the germline ends. The germline V gene has CDR1 MGHRA and CDR2 YSYEKL. The CDR3 is made up of 15 amino acids. This sample stems from a study of T-cell memory formation after mild COVID-19. TCRdb independently ran MiXCR on the 5' RACE reads; one entry per CDR3 protein. The repertoire consists of roughly 500,000 distinct CDR3 sequences, with just over 20% occurring once and the leading ten covering around 13%. The study's findings and limits: Contracting CD4+ clones sat mainly in CM and EM; CD8+ in EMRA.

The material sequenced was PBMCs or a T cell subset sorted from them (not recorded which). This chain links TRBV4-1 with TRBJ2-3; possibly TRBD1 or TRBD2 for D (6 bases each). This clonotype was obtained from an adult woman who had mild COVID-19 (a few samples of this study predate the infection). Cell type and time point are not known. CDR3 in amino acids: CASSREGGGTDTQYF. The CDR3 bases are TGCGCCAGCAGCCGTGAGGGGGGCGGTACAGATACGCAGTATTTT.